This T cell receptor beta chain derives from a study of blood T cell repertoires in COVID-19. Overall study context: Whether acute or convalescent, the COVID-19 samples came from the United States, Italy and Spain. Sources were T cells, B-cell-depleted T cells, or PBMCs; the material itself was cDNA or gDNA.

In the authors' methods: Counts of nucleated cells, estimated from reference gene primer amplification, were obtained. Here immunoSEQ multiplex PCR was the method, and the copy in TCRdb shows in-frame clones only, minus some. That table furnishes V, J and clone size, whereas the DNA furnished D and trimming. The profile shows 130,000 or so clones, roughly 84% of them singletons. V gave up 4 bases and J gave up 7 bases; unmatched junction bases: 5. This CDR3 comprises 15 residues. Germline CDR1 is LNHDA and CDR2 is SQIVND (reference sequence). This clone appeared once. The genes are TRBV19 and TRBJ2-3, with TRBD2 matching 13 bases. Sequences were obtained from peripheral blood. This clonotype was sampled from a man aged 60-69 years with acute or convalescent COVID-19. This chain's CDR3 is CASSTGLAGDHTQYF. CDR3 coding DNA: TGTGCCAGTAGTACCGGACTAGCGGGAGATCATACGCAGTATTTT. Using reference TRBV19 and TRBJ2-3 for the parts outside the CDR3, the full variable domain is DGGITQSPKYLFRKEGQNVTLSCEQNLNHDAMYWYRQDPGQGLRLIYYSQIVNDFQKGDIAEGYSVSREKKESFPLTVTSAQKNPTAFYLCASSTGLAGDHTQYFGPGTRLTVL.